This T cell receptor (beta chain) comes out of a study of blood T cell repertoires in COVID-19. Assay used: immunoSEQ multiplex PCR; TCRdb lists only in-frame clones, some missing. This sample has 200,000 to 250,000 clones; about four fifths occur once, and the top ten carry approximately 4.8%. Germline V CDR1 and CDR2: KGHSH, LQKENI. With V trimmed by 3 bases and J by 6 bases, 16 bases remained unmatched. CDR3 size: 17 residues. The sequenced sample consisted of PBMCs or T cells enriched from blood (not recorded which). This TCR was sampled from a woman aged 45-65 years who had been exposed to COVID-19. The chain recombines TRBV18 with TRBJ2-7, with TRBD1 matching 8 bases. The CDR3 nucleotides read TGTGCCAGCTCACCCCTCTTAGTTGGACAGGGCCAGGGCGAGCAGTACTTC. Encoded protein: CASSPLLVGQGQGEQYF.